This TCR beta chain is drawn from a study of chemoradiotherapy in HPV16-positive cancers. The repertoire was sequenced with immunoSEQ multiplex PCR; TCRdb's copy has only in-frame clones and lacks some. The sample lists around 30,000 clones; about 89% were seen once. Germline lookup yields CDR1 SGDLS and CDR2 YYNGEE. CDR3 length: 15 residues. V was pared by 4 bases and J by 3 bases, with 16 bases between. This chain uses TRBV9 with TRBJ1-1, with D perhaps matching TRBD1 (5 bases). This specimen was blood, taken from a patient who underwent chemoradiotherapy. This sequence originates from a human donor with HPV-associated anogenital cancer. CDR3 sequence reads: CASSPRDLGDTEAFF. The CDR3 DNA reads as TGTGCCAGCAGCCCGAGAGACTTGGGGGACACTGAAGCTTTCTTT. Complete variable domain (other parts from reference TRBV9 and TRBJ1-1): DSGVTQTPKHLITATGQRVTLRCSPRSGDLSVYWYQQSLDQGLQFLIQYYNGEERAKGNILERFSAQQFPDLHSELNLSSLELGDSALYFCASSPRDLGDTEAFFGQGTRLTVV.